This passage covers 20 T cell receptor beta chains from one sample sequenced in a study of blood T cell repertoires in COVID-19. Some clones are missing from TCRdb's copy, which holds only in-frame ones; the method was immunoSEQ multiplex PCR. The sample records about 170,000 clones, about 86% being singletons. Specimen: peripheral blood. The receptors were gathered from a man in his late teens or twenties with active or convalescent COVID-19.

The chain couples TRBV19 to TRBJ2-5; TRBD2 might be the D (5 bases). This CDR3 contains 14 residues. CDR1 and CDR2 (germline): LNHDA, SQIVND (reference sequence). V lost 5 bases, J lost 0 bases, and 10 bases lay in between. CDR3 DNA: TGTGCCAGTAGTGGAGGTCTCGACCAAGAGACCCAGTACTTC. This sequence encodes CASSGGLDQETQYF.

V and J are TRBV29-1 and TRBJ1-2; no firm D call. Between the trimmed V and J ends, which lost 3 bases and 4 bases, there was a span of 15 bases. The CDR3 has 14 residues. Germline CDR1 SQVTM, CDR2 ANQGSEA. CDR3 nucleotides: TGCAGCGTTGACATAACCGGGTTTAGCTATGGCTACACCTTC. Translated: CSVDITGFSYGYTF.

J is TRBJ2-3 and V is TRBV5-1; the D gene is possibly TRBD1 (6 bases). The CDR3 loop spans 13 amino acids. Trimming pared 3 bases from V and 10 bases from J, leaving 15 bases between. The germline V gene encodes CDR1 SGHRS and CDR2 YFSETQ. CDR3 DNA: TGCGCCAGCAGCTCCCTACAGGGAAGTTCGCAGTATTTT. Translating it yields CASSSLQGSSQYF.

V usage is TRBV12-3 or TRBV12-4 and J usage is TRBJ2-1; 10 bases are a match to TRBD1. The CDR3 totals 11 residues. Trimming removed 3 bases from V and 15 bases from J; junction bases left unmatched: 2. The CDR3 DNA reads TGTGCCAGCAGTTTGCGGGACAGGGGGTTCTTC. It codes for CASSLRDRGFF.

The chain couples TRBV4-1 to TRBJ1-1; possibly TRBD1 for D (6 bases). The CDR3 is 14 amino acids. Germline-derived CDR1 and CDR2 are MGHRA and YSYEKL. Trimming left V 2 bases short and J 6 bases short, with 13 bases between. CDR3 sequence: CASSQFPYRAEAFF. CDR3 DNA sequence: TGCGCCAGCAGCCAATTTCCTTACAGGGCTGAAGCTTTCTTT.

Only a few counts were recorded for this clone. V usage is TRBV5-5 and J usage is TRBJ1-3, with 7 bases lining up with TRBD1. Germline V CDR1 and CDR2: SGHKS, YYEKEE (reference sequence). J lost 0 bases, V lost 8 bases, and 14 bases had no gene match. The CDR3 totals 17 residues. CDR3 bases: TGTGCCAGAGCAAGTTACCGGGACAGTTACTCTGGAAACACCATATATTTT. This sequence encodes CARASYRDSYSGNTIYF. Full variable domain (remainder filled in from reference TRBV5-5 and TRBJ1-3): DAGVTQSPTHLIKTRGQQVTLRCSPISGHKSVSWYQQVLGQGPQFIFQYYEKEERGRGNFPDRFSARQFPNYSSELNVNALLLGDSALYLCARASYRDSYSGNTIYFGEGSWLTVV.

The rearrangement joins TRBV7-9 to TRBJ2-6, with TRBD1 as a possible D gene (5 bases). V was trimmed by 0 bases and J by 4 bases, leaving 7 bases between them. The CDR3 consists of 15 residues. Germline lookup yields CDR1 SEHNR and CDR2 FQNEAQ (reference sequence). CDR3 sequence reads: CASSLARAGANVLTF. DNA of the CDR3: TGTGCCAGCAGCTTAGCCAGGGCCGGGGCCAACGTCCTGACTTTC.

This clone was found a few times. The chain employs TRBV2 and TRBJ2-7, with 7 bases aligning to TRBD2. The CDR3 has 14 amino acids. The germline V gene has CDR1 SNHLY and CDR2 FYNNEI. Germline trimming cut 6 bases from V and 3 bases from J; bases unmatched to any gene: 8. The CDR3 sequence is CASRGVGGGYEQYF. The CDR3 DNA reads TGTGCCAGCAGAGGAGTTGGGGGGGGCTACGAGCAGTACTTC.

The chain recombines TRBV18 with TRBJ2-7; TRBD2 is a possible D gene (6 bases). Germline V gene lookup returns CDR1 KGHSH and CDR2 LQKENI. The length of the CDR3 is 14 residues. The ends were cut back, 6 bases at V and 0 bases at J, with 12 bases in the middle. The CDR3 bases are TGTGCCAGCTCCTATACGGGAGCCTCCTACGAGCAGTACTTC. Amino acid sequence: CASSYTGASYEQYF.

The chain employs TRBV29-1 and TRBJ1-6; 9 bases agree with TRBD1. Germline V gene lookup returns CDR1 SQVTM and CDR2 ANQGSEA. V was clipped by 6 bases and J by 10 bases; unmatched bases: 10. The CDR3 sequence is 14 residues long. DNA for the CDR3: TGCAGCGTAAAGGGACAGGGTGGTGAATCACCCCTCCACTTT. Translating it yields CSVKGQGGESPLHF.

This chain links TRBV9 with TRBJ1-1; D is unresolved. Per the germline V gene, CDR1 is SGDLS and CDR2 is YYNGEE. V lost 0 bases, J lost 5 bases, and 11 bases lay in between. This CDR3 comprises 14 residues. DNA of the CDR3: TGTGCCAGCAGCGTAGCCGGGGAGGGAACTGAAGCTTTCTTT. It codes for CASSVAGEGTEAFF.

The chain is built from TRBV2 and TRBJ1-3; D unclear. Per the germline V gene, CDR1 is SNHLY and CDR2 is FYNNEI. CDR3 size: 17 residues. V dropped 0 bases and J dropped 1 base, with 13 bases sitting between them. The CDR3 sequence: CASSEAFRWRSGNTIYF. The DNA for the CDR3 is TGTGCCAGCAGTGAAGCGTTTAGGTGGAGATCTGGAAACACCATATATTTT.

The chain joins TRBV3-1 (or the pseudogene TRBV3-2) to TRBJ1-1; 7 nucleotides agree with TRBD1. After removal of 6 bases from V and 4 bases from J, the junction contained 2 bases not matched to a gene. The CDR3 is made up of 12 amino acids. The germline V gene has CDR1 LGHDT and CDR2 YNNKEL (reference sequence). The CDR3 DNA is TGTGCCAGCAGTGCAGGGGGCACTGAAGCTTTCTTT. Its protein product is CASSAGGTEAFF.

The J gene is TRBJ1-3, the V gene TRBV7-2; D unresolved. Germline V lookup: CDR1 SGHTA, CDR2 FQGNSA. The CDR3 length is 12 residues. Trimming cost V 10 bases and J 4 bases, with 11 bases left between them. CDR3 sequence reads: CAIANSGNTIYF. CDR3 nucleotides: TGTGCCATCGCCAACTCCGGAAACACCATATATTTT.

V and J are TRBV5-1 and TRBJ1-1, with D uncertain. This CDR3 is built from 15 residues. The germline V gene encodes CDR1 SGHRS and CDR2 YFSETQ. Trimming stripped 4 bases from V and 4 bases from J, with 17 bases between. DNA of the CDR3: TGCGCCAGCAGCCCTGCACGGGTAGGCCTCACTGAAGCTTTCTTT. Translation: CASSPARVGLTEAFF.

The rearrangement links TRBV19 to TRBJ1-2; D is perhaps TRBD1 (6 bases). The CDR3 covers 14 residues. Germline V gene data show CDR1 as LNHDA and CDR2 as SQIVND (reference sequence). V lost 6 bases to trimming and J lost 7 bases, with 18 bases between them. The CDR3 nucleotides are TGTGCCAGTAGCCTTAGTCCAGGGGTCGGTGGCTACACCTTC. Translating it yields CASSLSPGVGGYTF.

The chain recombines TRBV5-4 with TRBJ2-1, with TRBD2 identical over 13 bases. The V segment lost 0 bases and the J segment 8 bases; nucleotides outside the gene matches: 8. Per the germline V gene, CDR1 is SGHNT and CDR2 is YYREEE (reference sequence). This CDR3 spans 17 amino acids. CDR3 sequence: CASSLGSTSGGVDEQFF. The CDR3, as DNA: TGTGCCAGCAGCTTGGGGTCTACTAGCGGGGGGGTGGATGAGCAGTTCTTC.

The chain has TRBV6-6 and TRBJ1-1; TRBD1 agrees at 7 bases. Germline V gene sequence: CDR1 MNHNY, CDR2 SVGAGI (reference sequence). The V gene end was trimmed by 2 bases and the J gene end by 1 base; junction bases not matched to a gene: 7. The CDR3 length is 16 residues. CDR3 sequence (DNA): TGTGCCAGCAGTTACGCACAGGGGCGGGCGAACACTGAAGCTTTCTTT. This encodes CASSYAQGRANTEAFF.

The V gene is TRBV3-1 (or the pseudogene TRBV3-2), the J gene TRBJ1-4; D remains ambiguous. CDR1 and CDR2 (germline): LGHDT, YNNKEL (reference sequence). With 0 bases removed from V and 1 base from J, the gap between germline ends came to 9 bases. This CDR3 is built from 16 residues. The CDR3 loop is CASSQEYGETNEKLFF. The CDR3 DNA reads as TGTGCCAGCAGCCAAGAATACGGGGAAACTAATGAAAAACTGTTTTTT.

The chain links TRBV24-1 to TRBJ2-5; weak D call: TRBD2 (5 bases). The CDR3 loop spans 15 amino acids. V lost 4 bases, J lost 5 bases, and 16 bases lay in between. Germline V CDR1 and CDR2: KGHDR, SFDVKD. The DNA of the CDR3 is TGTGCCACCAGTGACCCTGTATCCACGGGGGAGACCCAGTACTTC. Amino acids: CATSDPVSTGETQYF.